The 18 T cell receptor beta chains listed next were all sequenced from one sample in a study of technical replicates of blood from several donors. The table came from immunoSEQ multiplex PCR; TCRdb's copy has only in-frame clones and leaves some out. The sample lists approximately 97,000 clones, approximately 96% occurring once. Sequenced: T cells isolated from PBMCs. Source of these receptors: a human donor in good health.

V and J are TRBV15 and TRBJ2-2; 9 bases line up with TRBD1. Germline-derived CDR1 and CDR2 are LNHNV and YYDKDF (reference sequence). The CDR3 runs 16 residues. V dropped 3 bases and J dropped 3; count of bases not matched to a gene: 5. Written as DNA, the CDR3 is TGTGCCACCAGCAGTAGAAGACAGGGGGACACCGGGGAGCTGTTTTTT. It is translated as CATSSRRQGDTGELFF. Full variable domain (missing parts from reference TRBV15 and TRBJ2-2): DAMVIQNPRYQVTQFGKPVTLSCSQTLNHNVMYWYQQKSSQAPKLLFHYYDKDFNNEADTPDNFQSRRPNTSFCFLDIRSPGLGDTAMYLCATSSRRQGDTGELFFGEGSRLTVL.

The chain uses TRBV25-1 and TRBJ2-3; 8 bases fit TRBD1. The V segment lost 1 base and the J segment 2 bases; nucleotides outside the gene matches: 2. Germline CDR1 and CDR2: MGHDK and SYGVNS. The CDR3 is 15 residues long. The CDR3 region has the DNA TGTGCCAGCAGTGAATTGGACAGGGACACAGATACGCAGTATTTT. Its protein is CASSELDRDTDTQYF. The full variable domain, rest sourced from reference TRBV25-1 and TRBJ2-3, is EADIYQTPRYLVIGTGKKITLECSQTMGHDKMYWYQQDPGMELHLIHYSYGVNSTEKGDLSSESTVSRIRTEHFPLTLESARPSHTSQYLCASSELDRDTDTQYFGPGTRLTVL.

The chain carries TRBV9 and TRBJ1-2, with TRBD1 matching over 9 bases. The CDR3 loop spans 17 amino acids. V trimming: 3 bases; J trimming: 2 bases; junction bases outside the gene matches: 11. Germline V gene sequence: CDR1 SGDLS, CDR2 YYNGEE. CDR3 in amino acids: CASSAGQGMLVNYGYTF. DNA of the CDR3: TGTGCCAGCAGCGCGGGACAGGGTATGTTAGTGAACTATGGCTACACCTTC.

The V and J genes are TRBV5-1 and TRBJ2-1; D not resolved. The germline CDR1 and CDR2 sequences are SGHRS and YFSETQ. CDR3 length: 11 residues. V was pared by 2 bases and J by 9 bases, with 6 bases between. This CDR3 reads CASSLGGEQFF. The DNA of the CDR3 is TGCGCCAGCAGCTTAGGCGGTGAGCAGTTCTTC.

V and J are TRBV5-1 and TRBJ2-1, with 11 bases fitting TRBD2. CDR1 and CDR2 from the germline V gene are SGHRS and YFSETQ. V shed 2 bases, J shed 6 bases, and the junction held 7 bases outside the gene matches. The CDR3 runs 16 residues. The CDR3 protein is CASSFPIAGGTNEQFF. The CDR3 DNA reads as TGCGCCAGCAGCTTCCCGATAGCGGGAGGGACCAATGAGCAGTTCTTC.

The chain carries TRBV10-1 and TRBJ2-3, with 10 nucleotides matching TRBD2. Germline trimming cut 0 bases from V and 1 base from J; bases unmatched to any gene: 7. Germline loops: CDR1 WNHNN, CDR2 SYGVQD (reference sequence). CDR3 length: 18 amino acids. The chain's CDR3 is CASSESLQLAGRTDTQYF. The DNA for the CDR3 is TGCGCCAGCAGTGAGTCATTGCAACTAGCGGGACGCACAGATACGCAGTATTTT.

This chain links TRBV5-6 with TRBJ1-5; the D gene is possibly TRBD1 (5 bases). The CDR3 is made up of 14 amino acids. The germline CDR1 and CDR2 sequences are SGHDT and YYEEEE. With 2 bases removed from V and 11 bases from J, the gap between germline ends came to 17 bases. The CDR3 nucleotides are TGTGCCAGCAGCTTCCGAACCCAAGCACAGGCCCAGCATTTT. It is translated as CASSFRTQAQAQHF.

V gene TRBV27 combines with J gene TRBJ2-7, with 8 bases matching TRBD2. The V and J ends lost 3 bases and 1 base, in that order; junction bases with no gene match: 5. The CDR3 runs 15 residues. Germline CDR1 and CDR2: MNHEY and SMNVEV (reference sequence). In DNA form, the CDR3 reads TGTGCCAGCAGTTTTACTAGCGGAAATTCCTACGAGCAGTACTTC. As protein: CASSFTSGNSYEQYF.

Written as DNA, the CDR3 is TGTGCCACCACATCTTCCGGGACAGGCACAGATACGCAGTATTTT. Translation gives CATTSSGTGTDTQYF. The chain couples TRBV6-5 to TRBJ2-3, with TRBD1 matching 7 bases. V was pared by 10 bases and J by 1 base, with 11 bases of the junction left unmatched. The CDR3 length is 15 residues. Germline lookup yields CDR1 MNHEY and CDR2 SVGAGI.

This chain connects TRBV5-1 to TRBJ2-5; 7 bases agree with TRBD1. This CDR3 region has 16 residues. The ends lost 0 bases at V and 5 bases at J; junction bases unmatched: 10. Per germline, CDR1 SGHRS and CDR2 YFSETQ. The DNA for the CDR3 is TGCGCCAGCAGCTTGGTAGTTAGCCAGACAGGGGAGACCCAGTACTTC. Protein product: CASSLVVSQTGETQYF.

Written as DNA, the CDR3 is TGCGCCAGCAGCGGTGGACAGGGGAACACTGAAGCTTTCTTT. Translation gives CASSGGQGNTEAFF. This chain joins TRBV5-1 and TRBJ1-1; 8 bases agree with TRBD1. The CDR3 sequence is 14 residues long. The V and J ends lost 4 bases and 1 base, in that order; junction bases with no gene match: 3. The germline gives CDR1 SGHRS, CDR2 YFSETQ.

This sequence joins TRBV2 and TRBJ1-4; D not certain. The CDR3 extends over 13 amino acids. Trimming pared 8 bases from V and 3 bases from J, leaving 10 bases between. The germline V gene encodes CDR1 SNHLY and CDR2 FYNNEI. The CDR3 bases are TGTGCCAGCTCACGACGGGCTAATGAAAAACTGTTTTTT. It yields the protein CASSRRANEKLFF. Full variable domain (outside the CDR3, taken from reference TRBV2 and TRBJ1-4): EPEVTQTPSHQVTQMGQEVILRCVPISNHLYFYWYRQILGQKVEFLVSFYNNEISEKSEIFDDQFSVERPDGSNFTLKIRSTKLEDSAMYFCASSRRANEKLFFGSGTQLSVL.

The rearrangement links TRBV30 to TRBJ1-1, with D possibly matching TRBD1 (5 bases). The ends were cut back, 0 bases at V and 8 bases at J, with 7 bases in the middle. The CDR3 covers 11 residues. The germline V gene encodes CDR1 GTSNPN and CDR2 SVGIG (reference sequence). This chain's CDR3 is CAWSVGGEAFF. The DNA of the CDR3 is TGTGCCTGGAGTGTGGGGGGAGAAGCTTTCTTT.

The chain uses TRBV21-1 and TRBJ2-7; the DNA was not used to check the table's D call, TRBD2. TRBV21-1 is a known pseudogene. The CDR3 sequence is 14 residues long. The CDR3 DNA reads TGTGCCAGCAGCAGCGGGACTAGCGCCAGCGAGCAGTACTTC. Translating it yields CASSSGTSASEQYF.

V and J are TRBV10-3 and TRBJ2-5; TRBD2 aligns across 7 bases. Germline loops: CDR1 ENHRY, CDR2 SYGVKD. V shed 4 bases, J shed 5 bases, and the junction held 7 bases outside the gene matches. The CDR3 spans 14 residues. The CDR3 coding sequence is TGTGCCATCAGTGGGAGCGGGGCCGGGGAGACCCAGTACTTC. Protein sequence: CAISGSGAGETQYF.

V is TRBV29-1 and J is TRBJ2-1; no definite D call. The ends were cut back, 5 bases at V and 3 bases at J, with 14 bases in the middle. The CDR3 is 14 residues long. The V gene's germline CDR1 is SQVTM and CDR2 ANQGSEA. This CDR3 reads CSVSSRMVYNEQFF. CDR3 DNA sequence: TGCAGCGTTTCTTCTAGGATGGTCTACAATGAGCAGTTCTTC.

V is TRBV9 and J is TRBJ2-2, with a possible D match to TRBD2 (6 bases). Looked up from germline, CDR1 is SGDLS and CDR2 is YYNGEE. The ends were cut back, 0 bases at V and 1 base at J, with 10 bases in the middle. This CDR3 is 16 amino acids long. The CDR3 sequence is CASSVVSSVNTGELFF. Written as DNA, the CDR3 is TGTGCCAGCAGCGTAGTATCTAGCGTGAACACCGGGGAGCTGTTTTTT.

The V gene is TRBV7-9, the J gene TRBJ2-4, with TRBD1 matching 8 bases. The germline V gene has CDR1 SEHNR and CDR2 FQNEAQ (reference sequence). The J segment lost 8 bases and the V segment lost 6 bases, leaving 3 bases of the junction unmatched. The CDR3 runs 12 residues. CDR3 in amino acids: CASSQGADIQYF. Written as DNA, the CDR3 is TGTGCCAGCAGTCAGGGGGCGGACATTCAGTACTTC.